The 26 T cell receptor beta chains below come from one sample, sequenced in a study of sequential checkpoint blockade in melanoma. The sample's treatment: randomized to nivolumab then ipilimumab (arm A) or the reverse (arm B). Profiling relied on immunoSEQ multiplex PCR, and the TCRdb table lists in-frame clones only, not all of them. The table lists over 10,000 clones, 60% to 75% of them singletons. The starting material was CD8+ T cells sorted from blood (inferred from file names), obtained from a patient given nivolumab and ipilimumab in sequence. The receptors derive from a human donor with melanoma.

By sample fraction, this clone is medium-sized. The V call is TRBV28, the J call TRBJ2-1; D may be TRBD2 (5 bases). The CDR3 extends over 14 amino acids. The V end was cut by 3 bases, the J end by 7 bases, with 13 bases between. Germline V gene lookup returns CDR1 MDHEN and CDR2 SYDVKM. The DNA for the CDR3 is TGTGCCAGCAGTTTGACGGGATCGGGGAATGAGCAGTTCTTC. Translation gives CASSLTGSGNEQFF. The whole variable domain, filled in from reference TRBV28 and TRBJ2-1, reads DVKVTQSSRYLVKRTGEKVFLECVQDMDHENMFWYRQDPGLGLRLIYFSYDVKMKEKGDIPEGYSVSREKKERFSLILESASTNQTSMYLCASSLTGSGNEQFFGPGTRLTVL.

CDR3 region: CASSYTYEQYF. In DNA form, the CDR3 reads TGTGCCAGCAGTTACACCTACGAGCAGTACTTC. The chain joins TRBV6-1 to TRBJ2-7; no clear D. V was pared by 5 bases and J by 2 bases, with 4 bases between. This CDR3 has 11 residues. Germline V gives CDR1 MNHNS, CDR2 SASEGT.

The rearrangement uses TRBV4-1 and TRBJ2-7, with D possibly being TRBD1 (6 bases). The CDR3 has 15 residues. Trimming cost V 1 base and J 3 bases, with 13 bases left between them. CDR1 and CDR2 (germline): MGHRA, YSYEKL. Written as DNA, the CDR3 is TGCGCCAGCAGCCAAGCCCTACAGGGATTCTACGAGCAGTACTTC. Protein sequence: CASSQALQGFYEQYF.

The chain is built from TRBV27 and TRBJ1-5; D might be TRBD1 (6 bases). Trimming shortened V by 5 bases and J by 4 bases, and 18 bases separated the two germline ends. The CDR3 has 16 amino acids. Per germline, CDR1 MNHEY and CDR2 SMNVEV (reference sequence). The CDR3 loop is CASSPSYLQGNQPQHF. The CDR3 DNA reads as TGTGCCAGCAGTCCCTCCTATCTACAGGGAAATCAGCCCCAGCATTTT.

The V gene is TRBV19, the J gene TRBJ1-2, with TRBD1 matching over 9 bases. Germline CDR1 is LNHDA and CDR2 is SQIVND (reference sequence). Unmatched junction bases numbered 4, after V lost 5 bases and J lost 6 bases. This CDR3 region has 13 residues. As DNA, the CDR3 is TGTGCCAGTAGTTTGGGACAGGGTAATGGCTACACCTTC. This codes for CASSLGQGNGYTF.

V usage is TRBV28 and J usage is TRBJ1-1; D is perhaps TRBD1 (5 bases). The CDR3 spans 12 residues. The germline gives CDR1 MDHEN, CDR2 SYDVKM. Trimming took 7 bases from V and 5 from J, leaving 11 bases between them. CDR3 region: CASTLGGTEAFF. CDR3 DNA sequence: TGTGCCAGCACCTTGGGGGGGACTGAAGCTTTCTTT.

A note on this clone: At one end, the junction sequence differs from germline, possibly due to a read error. The chain uses TRBV7-9 and TRBJ1-1, with a possible D match to TRBD1 (6 bases). Per germline, CDR1 SEHNR and CDR2 FQNEAQ (reference sequence). The CDR3 has 14 residues. Written as DNA, the CDR3 is TGTGCCAGCAGGCCCGGACAGACGAACATTGAAGCTTTCTTT. As protein: CASRPGQTNIEAFF.

This chain uses TRBV9 with TRBJ2-1; D is unclear. The CDR3 has 12 residues. Germline CDR1 reads SGDLS; CDR2 reads YYNGEE. V lost 4 bases and J lost 8, with 10 bases in between. The chain's CDR3 is CASSPLTYEQFF. The CDR3 DNA follows: TGTGCCAGCAGCCCCCTTACATATGAGCAGTTCTTC. The full variable domain, completed using reference TRBV9 and TRBJ2-1, is DSGVTQTPKHLITATGQRVTLRCSPRSGDLSVYWYQQSLDQGLQFLIQYYNGEERAKGNILERFSAQQFPDLHSELNLSSLELGDSALYFCASSPLTYEQFFGPGTRLTVL.

The V call is TRBV7-6, the J call TRBJ2-3; 12 positions agree with TRBD2. Germline CDR1 reads SGHVS; CDR2 reads FNYEAQ. CDR3 length: 15 residues. V trimming: 2 bases; J trimming: 4 bases; junction bases outside the gene matches: 1. The CDR3 DNA is TGTGCCAGCAGCTTACTAGCGGGGGGGTCAGATACGCAGTATTTT. Translated, it gives CASSLLAGGSDTQYF.

This clone was seen a single time. The V and J genes are TRBV27 and TRBJ2-3; 8 bases are a match to TRBD1. The CDR3 is 14 residues long. V dropped 6 bases and J dropped 5; count of bases not matched to a gene: 7. Germline CDR1 MNHEY, CDR2 SMNVEV (reference sequence). The CDR3 DNA reads TGTGCCAGCAGCGAGCCAGGGGGCGTAGATACGCAGTATTTT. It specifies CASSEPGGVDTQYF.

The J gene is TRBJ1-1, the V gene TRBV10-2, with no clear D. The CDR3 covers 12 residues. The V end was cut by 3 bases, the J end by 8 bases, with 10 bases between. CDR1 and CDR2 (germline): WSHSY, SAAADI. CDR3 amino acids: CASSDSAVEAFF. CDR3 in DNA: TGCGCCAGCAGTGATTCGGCGGTAGAAGCTTTCTTT.

This clone was counted between two and nine times. This sequence joins TRBV10-1 and TRBJ2-6; D not certain. Germline V lookup: CDR1 WNHNN, CDR2 SYGVQD (reference sequence). V lost 6 bases, J lost 2 bases, and 8 bases lay in between. The CDR3 is 14 amino acids. CDR3 loop: CASSRIPGANVLTF. The CDR3 DNA sequence: TGCGCCAGCAGCAGGATCCCTGGGGCCAACGTCCTGACTTTC.

J is TRBJ1-6 and V is TRBV5-1; 9 positions agree with TRBD1. This CDR3 comprises 17 residues. The germline CDR1 and CDR2 sequences are SGHRS and YFSETQ. V lost 8 bases to trimming and J lost 7 bases; unmatched junction nucleotides: 16. This chain's CDR3 is CASSRDREVYSNSPLHF. The DNA of the CDR3 is TGCGCCAGTTCCCGGGACAGGGAGGTGTACAGCAATTCACCCCTCCACTTT.

The chain links TRBV7-2 to TRBJ2-7, with 7 positions matching TRBD1. The CDR3 is made up of 13 amino acids. In germline, CDR1 is SGHTA, CDR2 FQGNSA. V lost 5 bases, J lost 4 bases, and 5 bases stayed unmatched. For the CDR3, the DNA is TGTGCCAGCAGCCAAGGGGGCAGATACGAGCAGTACTTC. It is translated as CASSQGGRYEQYF.

V and J are TRBV13 and TRBJ1-1; D may be TRBD1 (5 bases). Per the germline V gene, CDR1 is PRHDT and CDR2 is FYEKMQ (reference sequence). The CDR3 totals 15 residues. Trimming shortened V by 1 base and J by 3 bases, and 12 bases separated the two germline ends. This CDR3 is CASSLAELGHTEAFF. CDR3 nucleotide sequence: TGTGCCAGCAGCTTAGCCGAACTGGGGCACACTGAAGCTTTCTTT.

V usage is TRBV19 and J usage is TRBJ2-5; tentative D call: TRBD2 (5 bases). TRBJ2-7 explains the end of the DNA better; the J call may be wrong. Germline-derived CDR1 and CDR2 are LNHDA and SQIVND (reference sequence). The CDR3 has 13 residues. In DNA form, the CDR3 reads TGTGCCAGTAGTTTAGGGAGCTCCTACGAGCAGTACTTC. It yields the protein CASSLGSSYEQYF.

The chain recombines TRBV9 with TRBJ2-7, with a tentative D call TRBD2 (5 bases). In germline, CDR1 is SGDLS, CDR2 YYNGEE. CDR3 length equals 11 residues. V lost 4 bases and J 7 bases, leaving 9 bases between the germline ends. The CDR3 region has the DNA TGTGCCAGCAGCCTGACGGGGGAGCAGTACTTC. This sequence encodes CASSLTGEQYF.

This clone showed up just a few times. The chain carries TRBV4-2 and TRBJ2-7, with 9 bases that match TRBD2. Germline-derived CDR1 and CDR2 are LGHNA and YNFKEQ. The J segment lost 5 bases and the V segment lost 4 bases, leaving 33 bases of the junction unmatched. The CDR3 has 23 residues. The DNA for the CDR3 is TGTGCCAGCAGCCTCCTTAGCAGCCCGATCGTAGGGAAAAGCGCGGGAGGGCCTAACGAGCAGTACTTC. As protein: CASSLLSSPIVGKSAGGPNEQYF.

The rearrangement uses TRBV5-6 and TRBJ2-7; D is perhaps TRBD2 (6 bases). Germline V gene data show CDR1 as SGHDT and CDR2 as YYEEEE. V was shortened by 0 bases and J by 7 bases, with 8 bases between the two germline ends. The CDR3 has 12 residues. The CDR3 sequence: CASSLAGTEQYF. The CDR3 DNA reads TGTGCCAGCAGCTTGGCTGGGACTGAGCAGTACTTC.

The CDR3 bases are TGTGCCAGCAGCTTACGGCAGGGTATCGAGCAGTACTTC. Translating gives CASSLRQGIEQYF. The V gene is TRBV13, the J gene TRBJ2-5; TRBD1 might be the D (5 bases). The DNA end is more similar to TRBJ2-7, so the J call may be wrong. The CDR3 extends over 13 amino acids. Germline-derived CDR1 and CDR2 are PRHDT and FYEKMQ (reference sequence).

In its sample, this clone was seen a few times. The J gene is TRBJ1-1, the V gene TRBV7-9; D remains ambiguous. V was cut by 5 bases and J by 3 bases, with 10 bases left in between. Germline values: CDR1 SEHNR, CDR2 FQNEAQ (reference sequence). This CDR3 is 13 amino acids long. The CDR3: CASSPVEDTEAFF. The DNA for the CDR3 is TGTGCCAGCAGCCCGGTCGAAGACACTGAAGCTTTCTTT.

This clone was found a few times. The chain combines TRBV30 with TRBJ2-2; the D gene is possibly TRBD1 (6 bases). The V gene's germline CDR1 is GTSNPN and CDR2 SVGIG (reference sequence). The CDR3 loop spans 14 amino acids. V lost 2 bases and J lost 5, with 12 bases in between. CDR3 coding DNA: TGTGCCTGGAGTAATTTTAGGGGGACCGGGGAGCTGTTTTTT. This translates into CAWSNFRGTGELFF.

The chain carries TRBV30 and TRBJ1-2; D is ambiguous. Trimming shortened V by 2 bases and J by 4 bases, and 5 bases separated the two germline ends. Germline CDR1 GTSNPN, CDR2 SVGIG (reference sequence). The CDR3 extends over 11 amino acids. The CDR3, as DNA: TGTGCCTGGAGTAACAGCTATGGCTACACCTTC. Protein sequence: CAWSNSYGYTF. Complete variable domain (other parts from reference TRBV30 and TRBJ1-2): SQTIHQWPATLVQPVGSPLSLECTVEGTSNPNLYWYRQAAGRGLQLLFYSVGIGQISSEVPQNLSASRPQDRQFILSSKKLLLSDSGFYLCAWSNSYGYTFGSGTRLTVV.

The chain links TRBV9 to TRBJ2-5; D is possibly TRBD1 (9 bases). The last part of the DNA fits TRBJ2-7 better; the J call may be wrong. The germline CDR1 and CDR2 sequences are SGDLS and YYNGEE. This CDR3 has 16 residues. The CDR3 coding sequence is TGTGCCAGCAGCGCTGGTCGGGGGGGACAGGGAGGCGAGCAGTACTTC. This translates into CASSAGRGGQGGEQYF.

V and J are TRBV13 and TRBJ2-5; 9 positions match TRBD2. V trimming: 2 bases; J trimming: 2 bases; junction bases outside the gene matches: 6. Germline CDR1 PRHDT, CDR2 FYEKMQ (reference sequence). The CDR3 consists of 16 residues. In DNA form, the CDR3 reads TGTGCCAGCAGCTTAATCCAGCGGGGGGCACAAGAGACCCAGTACTTC. Protein: CASSLIQRGAQETQYF.

The sample holds one count of this clone. The rearrangement joins TRBV27 to TRBJ1-5; possible D gene TRBD1, 6 bases. The V end lost 5 bases, the J end lost 3 bases, and 8 bases lay between the germline ends. Germline V gene lookup returns CDR1 MNHEY and CDR2 SMNVEV (reference sequence). The CDR3 sequence is 13 residues long. Here the CDR3 reads CASSTGINQPQHF. CDR3 sequence (DNA): TGTGCCAGCAGTACAGGGATCAATCAGCCCCAGCATTTT.